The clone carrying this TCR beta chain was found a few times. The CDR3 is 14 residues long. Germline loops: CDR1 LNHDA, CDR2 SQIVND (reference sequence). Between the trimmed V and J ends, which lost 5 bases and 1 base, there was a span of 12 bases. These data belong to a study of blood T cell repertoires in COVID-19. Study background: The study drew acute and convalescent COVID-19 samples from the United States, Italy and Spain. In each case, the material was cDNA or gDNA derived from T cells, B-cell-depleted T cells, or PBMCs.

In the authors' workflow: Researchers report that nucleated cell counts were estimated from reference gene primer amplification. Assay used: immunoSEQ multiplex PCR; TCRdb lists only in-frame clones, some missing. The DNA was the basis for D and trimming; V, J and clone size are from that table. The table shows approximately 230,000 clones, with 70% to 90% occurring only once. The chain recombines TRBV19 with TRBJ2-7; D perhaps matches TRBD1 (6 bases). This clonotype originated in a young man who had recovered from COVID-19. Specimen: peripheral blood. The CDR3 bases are TGTGCCAGTAGTCCCCGGGACATTTCCTACGAGCAGTACTTC. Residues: CASSPRDISYEQYF.